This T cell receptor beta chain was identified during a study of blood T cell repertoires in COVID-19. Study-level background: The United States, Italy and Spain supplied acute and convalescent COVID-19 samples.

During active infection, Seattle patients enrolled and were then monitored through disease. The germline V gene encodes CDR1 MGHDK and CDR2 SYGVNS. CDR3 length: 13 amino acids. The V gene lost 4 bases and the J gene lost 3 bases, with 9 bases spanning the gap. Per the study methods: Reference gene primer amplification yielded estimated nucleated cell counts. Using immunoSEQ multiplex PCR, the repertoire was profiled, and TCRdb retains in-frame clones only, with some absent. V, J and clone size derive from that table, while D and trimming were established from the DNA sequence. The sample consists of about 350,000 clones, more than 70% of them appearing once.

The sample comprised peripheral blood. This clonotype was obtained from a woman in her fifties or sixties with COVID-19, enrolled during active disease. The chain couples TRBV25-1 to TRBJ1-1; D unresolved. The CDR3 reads CASSGPLDTEAFF. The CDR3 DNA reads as TGTGCCAGCAGTGGACCCCTAGACACTGAAGCTTTCTTT.